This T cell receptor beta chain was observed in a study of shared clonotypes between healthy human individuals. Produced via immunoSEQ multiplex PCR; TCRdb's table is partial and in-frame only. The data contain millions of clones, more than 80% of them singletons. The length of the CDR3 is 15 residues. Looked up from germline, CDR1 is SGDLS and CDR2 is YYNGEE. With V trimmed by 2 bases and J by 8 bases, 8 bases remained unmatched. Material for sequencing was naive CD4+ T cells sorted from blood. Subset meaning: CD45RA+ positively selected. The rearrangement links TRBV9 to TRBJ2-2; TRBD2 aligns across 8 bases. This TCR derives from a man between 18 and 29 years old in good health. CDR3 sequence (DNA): TGTGCCAGCAGCGTGGACGGACTAGCTTCAGGGGAGCTGTTTTTT. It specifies CASSVDGLASGELFF. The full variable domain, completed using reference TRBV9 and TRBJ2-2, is DSGVTQTPKHLITATGQRVTLRCSPRSGDLSVYWYQQSLDQGLQFLIQYYNGEERAKGNILERFSAQQFPDLHSELNLSSLELGDSALYFCASSVDGLASGELFFGEGSRLTVL.